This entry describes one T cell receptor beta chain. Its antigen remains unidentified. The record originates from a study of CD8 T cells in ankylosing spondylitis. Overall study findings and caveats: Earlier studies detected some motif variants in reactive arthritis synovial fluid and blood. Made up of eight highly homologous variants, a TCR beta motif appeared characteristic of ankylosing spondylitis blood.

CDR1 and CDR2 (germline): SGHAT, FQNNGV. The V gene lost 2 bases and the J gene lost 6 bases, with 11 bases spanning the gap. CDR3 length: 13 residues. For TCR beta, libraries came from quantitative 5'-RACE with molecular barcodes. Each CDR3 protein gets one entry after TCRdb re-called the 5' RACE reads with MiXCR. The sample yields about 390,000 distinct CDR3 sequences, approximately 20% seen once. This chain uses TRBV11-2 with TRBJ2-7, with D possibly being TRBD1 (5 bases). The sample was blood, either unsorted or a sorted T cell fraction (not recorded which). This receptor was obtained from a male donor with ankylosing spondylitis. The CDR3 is CASSLIRVGEQYF. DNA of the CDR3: TGTGCCAGCAGCTTAATCAGGGTGGGCGAGCAGTACTTC. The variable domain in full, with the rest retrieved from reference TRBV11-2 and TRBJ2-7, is EAGVAQSPRYKIIEKRQSVAFWCNPISGHATLYWYQQILGQGPKLLIQFQNNGVVDDSQLPKDRFSAERLKGVDSTLKIQPAKLEDSAVYLCASSLIRVGEQYFGPGTRLTVT.